This T cell receptor (beta chain) was documented in a study of human T cells and chemical hapten exposure. TCRdb processed the RACE reads anew with MiXCR; each CDR3 protein has one entry. Of under 50,000 distinct CDR3 sequences listed, about 4% are singletons. Time point described: healthy volunteer bleed at 6 weeks. Unfractionated whole blood was the source from which total RNA was extracted. This clonotype has a handful of counts. V was cut by 3 bases and J by 2 bases, with 11 bases left in between. The CDR3 has 15 amino acids. CDR1 and CDR2 from the germline V gene are LNHDA and SQIVND (reference sequence).

The source is a human donor in good health. Some clones in this sample may be carry-over from other donors' samples. The sample comprised whole blood. The chain combines TRBV19 with TRBJ1-3, with no clear D. The CDR3 is CASSIRHVPGNTIYF. The CDR3 DNA is TGTGCCAGTAGTATCCGGCACGTACCTGGAAACACCATATATTTT.